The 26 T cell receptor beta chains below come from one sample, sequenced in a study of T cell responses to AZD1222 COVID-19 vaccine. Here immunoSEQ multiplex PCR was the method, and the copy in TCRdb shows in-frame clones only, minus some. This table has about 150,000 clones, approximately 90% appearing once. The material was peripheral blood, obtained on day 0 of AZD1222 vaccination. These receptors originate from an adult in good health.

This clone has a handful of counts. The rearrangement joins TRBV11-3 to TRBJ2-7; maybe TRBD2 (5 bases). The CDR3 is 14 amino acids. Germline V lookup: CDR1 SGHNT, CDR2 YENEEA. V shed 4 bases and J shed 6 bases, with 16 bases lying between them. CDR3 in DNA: TGTGCCAGCAGCTCCGGGGATGGGGTATCCGAGCAGTACTTC. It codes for CASSSGDGVSEQYF.

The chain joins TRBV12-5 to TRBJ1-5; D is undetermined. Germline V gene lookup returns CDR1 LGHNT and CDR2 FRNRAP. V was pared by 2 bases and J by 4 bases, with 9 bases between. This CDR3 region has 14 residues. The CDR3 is CASGLNGGNQPQHF. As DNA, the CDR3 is TGTGCTAGTGGTTTGAATGGAGGTAATCAGCCCCAGCATTTT.

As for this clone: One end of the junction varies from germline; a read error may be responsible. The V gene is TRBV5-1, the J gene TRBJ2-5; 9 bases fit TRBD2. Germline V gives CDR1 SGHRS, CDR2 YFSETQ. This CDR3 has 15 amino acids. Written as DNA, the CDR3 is TGCGCCACCTACGGGCGGGAGGGCCCCCAACAGACCCAGTACTTC. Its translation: CATYGREGPQQTQYF.

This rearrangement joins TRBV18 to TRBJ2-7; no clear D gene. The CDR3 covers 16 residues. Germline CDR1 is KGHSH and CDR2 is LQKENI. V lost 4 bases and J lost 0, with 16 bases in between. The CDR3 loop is CASSQVPTPSSYEQYF. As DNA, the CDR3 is TGTGCCAGCTCACAAGTCCCGACACCGAGCTCCTACGAGCAGTACTTC.

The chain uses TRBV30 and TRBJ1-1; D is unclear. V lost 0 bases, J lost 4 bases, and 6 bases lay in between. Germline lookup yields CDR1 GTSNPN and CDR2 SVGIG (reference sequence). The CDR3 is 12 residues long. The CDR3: CAWSVQPTEAFF. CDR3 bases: TGTGCCTGGAGTGTACAACCCACTGAAGCTTTCTTT.

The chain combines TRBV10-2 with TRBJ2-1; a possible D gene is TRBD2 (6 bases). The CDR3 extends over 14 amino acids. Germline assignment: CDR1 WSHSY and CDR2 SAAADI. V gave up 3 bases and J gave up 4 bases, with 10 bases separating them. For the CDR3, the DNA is TGCGCCAGCAGTGACCGGGCGGGGTACAATGAGCAGTTCTTC. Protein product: CASSDRAGYNEQFF.

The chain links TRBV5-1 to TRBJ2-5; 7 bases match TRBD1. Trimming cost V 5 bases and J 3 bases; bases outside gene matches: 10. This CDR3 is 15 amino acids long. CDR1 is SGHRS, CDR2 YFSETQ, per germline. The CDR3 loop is CASRSDGTDEETQYF. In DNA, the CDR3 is TGCGCCAGCAGATCAGATGGGACAGATGAAGAGACCCAGTACTTC.

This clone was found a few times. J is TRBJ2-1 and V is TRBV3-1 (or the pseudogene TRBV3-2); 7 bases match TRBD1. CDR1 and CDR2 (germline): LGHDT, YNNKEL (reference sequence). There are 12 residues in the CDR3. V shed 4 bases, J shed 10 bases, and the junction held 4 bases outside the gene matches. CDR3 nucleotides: TGTGCCAGCAGCCCGACAGGGAGAGAGCAGTTCTTC. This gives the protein CASSPTGREQFF.

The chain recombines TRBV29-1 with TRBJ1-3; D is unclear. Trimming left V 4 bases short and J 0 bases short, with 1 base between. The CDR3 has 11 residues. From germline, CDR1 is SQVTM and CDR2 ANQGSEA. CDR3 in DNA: TGCAGCGTTGTCTCTGGAAACACCATATATTTT. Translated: CSVVSGNTIYF.

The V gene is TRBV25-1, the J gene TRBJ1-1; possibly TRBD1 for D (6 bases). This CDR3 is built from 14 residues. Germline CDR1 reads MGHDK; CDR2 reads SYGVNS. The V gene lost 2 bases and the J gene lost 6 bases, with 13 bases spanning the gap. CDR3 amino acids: CASSEGGGQAEAFF. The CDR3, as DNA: TGTGCCAGCAGTGAAGGGGGGGGGCAGGCTGAAGCTTTCTTT.

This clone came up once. Here the CDR3 reads CASSYREGTEAFF. Here the CDR3 DNA reads TGTGCCAGCAGTTACAGGGAAGGCACTGAAGCTTTCTTT. This chain connects TRBV27 to TRBJ1-1; D is perhaps TRBD1 (6 bases). This CDR3 comprises 13 residues. Trimming removed 4 bases from V and 4 bases from J, with 10 bases in between. Per the germline V gene, CDR1 is MNHEY and CDR2 is SMNVEV (reference sequence).

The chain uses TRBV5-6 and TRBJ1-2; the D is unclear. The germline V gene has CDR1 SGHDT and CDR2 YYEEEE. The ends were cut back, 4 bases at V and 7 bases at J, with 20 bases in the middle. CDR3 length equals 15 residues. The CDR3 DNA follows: TGTGCCAGCAGCCCATCCGTTGAGGGCGCAAGTGGCTACACCTTC. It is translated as CASSPSVEGASGYTF.

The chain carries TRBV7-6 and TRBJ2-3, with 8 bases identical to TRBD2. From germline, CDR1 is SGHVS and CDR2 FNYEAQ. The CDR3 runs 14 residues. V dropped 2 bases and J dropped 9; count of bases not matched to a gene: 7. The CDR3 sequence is CASSLSLPSGTQYF. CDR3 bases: TGTGCCAGCAGCTTATCCTTACCTAGCGGGACGCAGTATTTT.

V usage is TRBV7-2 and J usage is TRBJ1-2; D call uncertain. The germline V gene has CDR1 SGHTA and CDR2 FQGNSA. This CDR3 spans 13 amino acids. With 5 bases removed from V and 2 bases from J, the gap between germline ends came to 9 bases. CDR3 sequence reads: CASSPRGNYGYTF. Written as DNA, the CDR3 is TGTGCCAGCAGCCCGAGAGGGAACTATGGCTACACCTTC.

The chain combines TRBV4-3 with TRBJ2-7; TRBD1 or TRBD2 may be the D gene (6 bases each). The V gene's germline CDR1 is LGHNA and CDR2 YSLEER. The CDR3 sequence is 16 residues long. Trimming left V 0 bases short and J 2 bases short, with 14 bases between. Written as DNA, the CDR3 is TGCGCCAGCAGCCAAGATCCTCTACGGGGGCCCTACGAGCAGTACTTC. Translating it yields CASSQDPLRGPYEQYF.

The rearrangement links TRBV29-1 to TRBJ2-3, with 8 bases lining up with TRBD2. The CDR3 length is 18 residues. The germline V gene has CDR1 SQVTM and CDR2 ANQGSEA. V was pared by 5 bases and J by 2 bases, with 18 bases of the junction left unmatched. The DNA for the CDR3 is TGCAGCGTTAAGCGGGGGCTGGCGGGATCTACTCTCACAGATACGCAGTATTTT. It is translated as CSVKRGLAGSTLTDTQYF.

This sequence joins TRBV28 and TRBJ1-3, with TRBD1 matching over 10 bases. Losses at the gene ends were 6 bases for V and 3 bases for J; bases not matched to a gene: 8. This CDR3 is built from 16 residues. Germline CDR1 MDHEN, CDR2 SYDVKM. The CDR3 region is CASRTGGAQDGNTIYF. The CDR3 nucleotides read TGTGCCAGCAGGACAGGGGGCGCGCAGGATGGAAACACCATATATTTT.

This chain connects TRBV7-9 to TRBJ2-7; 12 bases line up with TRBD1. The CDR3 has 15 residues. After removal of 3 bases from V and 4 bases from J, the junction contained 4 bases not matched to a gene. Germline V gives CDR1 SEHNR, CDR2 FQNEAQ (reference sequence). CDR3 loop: CASSFEGQGAYEQYF. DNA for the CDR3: TGTGCCAGCAGCTTCGAGGGACAGGGGGCATACGAGCAGTACTTC.

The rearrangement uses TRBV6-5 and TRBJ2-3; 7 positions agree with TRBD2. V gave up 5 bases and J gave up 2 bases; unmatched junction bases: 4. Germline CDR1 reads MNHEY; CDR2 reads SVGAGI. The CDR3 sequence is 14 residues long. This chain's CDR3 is CASSHRDYTDTQYF. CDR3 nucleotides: TGTGCCAGCAGTCACCGGGACTACACAGATACGCAGTATTTT.

CDR3 DNA sequence: TGTGCCAGCAGCTTAGGGGGCGGGCTAGATACGCAGTATTTT. Its translation: CASSLGGGLDTQYF. The rearrangement joins TRBV9 to TRBJ2-3; 7 positions agree with TRBD1. With 4 bases clipped from V and 5 bases from J, the junction kept 7 bases outside the gene matches. Looked up from germline, CDR1 is SGDLS and CDR2 is YYNGEE. This CDR3 is 14 amino acids long.

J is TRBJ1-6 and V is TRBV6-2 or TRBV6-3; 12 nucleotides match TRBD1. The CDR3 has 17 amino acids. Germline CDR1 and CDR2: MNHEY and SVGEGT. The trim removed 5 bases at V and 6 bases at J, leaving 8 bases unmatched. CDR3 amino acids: CASSKPGQGATNSPLHF. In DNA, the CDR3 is TGTGCCAGCAGTAAACCGGGACAGGGGGCTACTAATTCACCCCTCCACTTT.

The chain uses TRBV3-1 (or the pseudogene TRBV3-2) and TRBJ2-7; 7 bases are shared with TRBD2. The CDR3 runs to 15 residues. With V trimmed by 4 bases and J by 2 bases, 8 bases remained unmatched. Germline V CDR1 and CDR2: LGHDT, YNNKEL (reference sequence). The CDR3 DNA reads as TGTGCCAGCAGCCCAATACCGGGGGGACCCTACGAGCAGTACTTC. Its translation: CASSPIPGGPYEQYF.

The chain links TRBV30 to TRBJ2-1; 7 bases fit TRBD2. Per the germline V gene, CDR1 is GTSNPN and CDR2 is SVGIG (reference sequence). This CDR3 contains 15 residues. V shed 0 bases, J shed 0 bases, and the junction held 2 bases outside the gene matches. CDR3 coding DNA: TGTGCCTGGAGTGTCGGGGGGACCTCCTACAATGAGCAGTTCTTC. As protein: CAWSVGGTSYNEQFF.

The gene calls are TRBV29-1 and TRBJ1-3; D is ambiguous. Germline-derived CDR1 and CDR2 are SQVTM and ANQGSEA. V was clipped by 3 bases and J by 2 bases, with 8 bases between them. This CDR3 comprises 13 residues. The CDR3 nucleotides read TGCAGCGTTGAGGAGCCAACTGGAAACACCATATATTTT. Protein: CSVEEPTGNTIYF.

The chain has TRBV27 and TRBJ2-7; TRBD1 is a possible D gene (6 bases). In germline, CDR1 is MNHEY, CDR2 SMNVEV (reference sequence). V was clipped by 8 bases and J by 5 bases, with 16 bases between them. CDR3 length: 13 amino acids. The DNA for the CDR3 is TGTGCCAGCGGAAGAGGGGGTTTCAACGAGCAGTACTTC. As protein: CASGRGGFNEQYF.

Written as DNA, the CDR3 is TGTGCCAGCAGTGGGACTAGGACAGATACGCAGTATTTT. Translation gives CASSGTRTDTQYF. V and J are TRBV12-3 or TRBV12-4 and TRBJ2-3, with 8 bases that match TRBD2. Germline trimming cut 5 bases from V and 3 bases from J; bases unmatched to any gene: 1. This CDR3 is 13 amino acids long.